Below, one T cell receptor (beta chain) is given with its context. Its antigen remains unidentified. The Oncomine TCR Beta short-read assay was what sequenced the DNA obtained from cultured CD4+ T cells. TCRdb analysed the PCR reads with MiXCR anew, one entry per CDR3 protein. Here the sample spans tens of thousands of distinct CDR3 sequences, approximately 32% being singletons. This sample stems from a study of vaccination and CD4 T cells after COVID-19. Across the study: Convalescent donors were composed of six males and four females, of whom two were Hispanic.

Study-level points and caveats: From a median of about 20 to 38, SARS-CoV-2-reactive clonotypes increased, though not significantly.

The sample's time point: late sampling 161 to 241 days after vaccination in a few convalescent patients. The treatment is: roughly 10-day PBMC culture with coronavirus spike peptide pools or control peptides (ViraFEST assay). With roughly 10 ug/ml peptide pools and approximately 10 IU/ml IL-2, PBMCs were cultured at some 2.2 million per well. This TCR was recovered from a human donor who had recovered from COVID-19. The starting material was CD4+ T cells from blood, cultured in vitro, obtained about 7 months after SARS-CoV-2 vaccination.

The CDR3 protein is CASSLIPQGAGDYGYTF. The CDR3 region has the DNA TGCGCCAGCAGCCTCATCCCGCAGGGGGCAGGGGACTATGGCTACACCTTC. The chain links TRBV4-1 to TRBJ1-2, with 8 bases that match TRBD1. V shed 4 bases and J 3 bases; nucleotides not matched to a gene: 13. Germline CDR1 MGHRA, CDR2 YSYEKL. This CDR3 has 17 amino acids.